The 12 T cell receptor beta chains below come from one sample, sequenced in a study of T-cell reconstitution after alpha-beta-depleted transplantation in children. The authors prepared the TCRbeta library with unique molecular identifiers. One entry per CDR3 protein, called by TCRdb with MiXCR from the PCR reads. Of hundreds of thousands of distinct CDR3 sequences in the sample, approximately 16% were seen once. Sequenced material: PBMCs from the stem cell graft donor, taken from the stem cell graft. These receptors were taken from a human donor who donated a stem cell graft to a child with acute myeloid leukemia.

This clonotype was detected a few times. The chain is built from TRBV20-1 and TRBJ1-2; D might be TRBD1 (6 bases). Looked up from germline, CDR1 is DFQATT and CDR2 is SNEGSKA (reference sequence). Between the trimmed V and J ends, which lost 0 bases and 3 bases, there was a span of 11 bases. This CDR3 has 14 amino acids. The CDR3 bases are TGCAGTGCTAGAGATAACAGGGTCGACTATGGCTACACCTTC. Residues: CSARDNRVDYGYTF.

The V and J genes are TRBV29-1 and TRBJ2-1, with D perhaps being TRBD1 or TRBD2 (7 bases each). Trimming shortened V by 1 base and J by 9 bases, and 13 bases separated the two germline ends. This CDR3 has 13 residues. CDR1 and CDR2 (germline): SQVTM, ANQGSEA. The CDR3 protein is CSVEGEGAVEQFF. CDR3 in DNA: TGCAGCGTTGAAGGGGAGGGGGCTGTTGAGCAGTTCTTC.

This clonotype was seen a handful of times. Just one base apart from a much larger clone, this may be a read error. The chain carries TRBV11-2 and TRBJ2-2; perhaps TRBD1 as D (5 bases). V lost 1 base, J lost 0 bases, and 6 bases lay in between. CDR3 size: 15 residues. The germline V gene encodes CDR1 SGHAT and CDR2 FQNNGV. CDR3 sequence (DNA): TGTGCCAGCAGCTTAGTGACAGCGAACACCGGGGAGCTGTTTTTT. It yields the protein CASSLVTANTGELFF. Full variable domain (outside the CDR3, taken from reference TRBV11-2 and TRBJ2-2): EAGVAQSPRYKIIEKRQSVAFWCNPISGHATLYWYQQILGQGPKLLIQFQNNGVVDDSQLPKDRFSAERLKGVDSTLKIQPAKLEDSAVYLCASSLVTANTGELFFGEGSRLTVL.

This chain uses TRBV5-1 with TRBJ2-2, with a weak D call TRBD1 (5 bases). CDR3 length equals 13 residues. The V gene lost 7 bases and the J gene lost 6 bases, with 13 bases spanning the gap. Germline CDR1 SGHRS, CDR2 YFSETQ. CDR3: CASWGSRAGELFF. CDR3 DNA: TGCGCCAGCTGGGGCAGTCGGGCCGGGGAGCTGTTTTTT.

This clonotype has ten or more counts. The chain recombines TRBV29-1 with TRBJ2-2, with a weak D call TRBD2 (5 bases). Per germline, CDR1 SQVTM and CDR2 ANQGSEA. V lost 5 bases, J lost 7 bases, and 17 bases lay in between. The CDR3 has 14 residues. The CDR3 sequence: CSVRVSGLFGELFF. In DNA form, the CDR3 reads TGCAGCGTTAGGGTTTCGGGGTTGTTCGGGGAGCTGTTTTTT.

This clonotype was observed many times. This chain links TRBV20-1 with TRBJ1-1; D is unclear. This CDR3 is built from 15 residues. Per germline, CDR1 DFQATT and CDR2 SNEGSKA (reference sequence). The V end was cut by 0 bases, the J end by 2 bases, with 13 bases between. CDR3 DNA: TGCAGTGCTAGAGATCAAGGGCACGGTAACACTGAAGCTTTCTTT. This codes for CSARDQGHGNTEAFF.

This clonotype was counted many times. The gene calls are TRBV5-4 and TRBJ2-1; 8 positions match TRBD1. Losses at the gene ends were 4 bases for V and 2 bases for J; bases not matched to a gene: 5. The CDR3 has 15 amino acids. Germline CDR1 SGHNT, CDR2 YYREEE (reference sequence). The CDR3 here is CASSAPGQAYNEQFF. The CDR3 DNA is TGTGCCAGCAGCGCTCCGGGACAGGCCTACAATGAGCAGTTCTTC.

With regard to this clonotype: This may come from a read error, since a much larger clone is one base off. The V gene is TRBV20-1, the J gene TRBJ1-2; the match to TRBD1 covers 8 bases. The germline V gene encodes CDR1 DFQATT and CDR2 SNEGSKA (reference sequence). Trimming cost V 5 bases and J 4 bases; bases outside gene matches: 9. The CDR3 is 14 residues long. CDR3 nucleotide sequence: TGCAGTGCTCGAACCGGGGACAGGATCTATGGCTACACCTTC. It yields the protein CSARTGDRIYGYTF.

The V and J genes are TRBV12-3 or TRBV12-4 and TRBJ2-1; no firm D call. This CDR3 has 12 residues. The germline V and J ends were trimmed by 2 bases and 7 bases, with 6 bases remaining between them. CDR3 residues: CASSLTPNEQFF. In DNA, the CDR3 is TGTGCCAGCAGTTTAACTCCTAATGAGCAGTTCTTC.

This clonotype was counted between two and nine times. The DNA of the CDR3 is TGTGCCAGCAGAGTTGGGGTGGTCGGGGAGCTGTTTTTT. It specifies CASRVGVVGELFF. This chain uses TRBV12-3 or TRBV12-4 with TRBJ2-2; D is unclear. V lost 6 bases to trimming and J lost 7 bases, with 12 bases between them. The length of the CDR3 is 13 residues.

This clonotype was seen ten or more times. The rearrangement uses TRBV12-3 or TRBV12-4 and TRBJ2-5; D perhaps matches TRBD2 (5 bases). CDR3 length: 16 residues. With 4 bases removed from V and 5 bases from J, the gap between germline ends came to 20 bases. The CDR3 DNA reads as TGTGCCAGCAGTTCAAACATGAGGGCTAGCATGGAGACCCAGTACTTC. It translates to CASSSNMRASMETQYF.

This clonotype was counted many times. The J gene is TRBJ2-5, the V gene TRBV5-6, with D maybe TRBD1 (5 bases). Trimming took 0 bases from V and 12 from J, leaving 9 bases between them. The CDR3 contains 11 residues. From germline, CDR1 is SGHDT and CDR2 YYEEEE. In nucleotides, the CDR3 is TGTGCCAGCAGCTTGGCGACAGAAGAGTACTTC. Protein: CASSLATEEYF.